These 3 T cell receptor beta chains share one sample of origin, sequenced in a study of blood T cell repertoires in COVID-19. The table came from immunoSEQ multiplex PCR; TCRdb's copy has only in-frame clones and leaves some out. The repertoire holds a few hundred thousand clones, with 70% to 90% as singletons. The sequenced material came from peripheral blood. Receptor source: a woman aged 55-70 years with COVID-19, enrolled during active disease.

V and J are TRBV2 and TRBJ1-4, with a tentative D call TRBD1 (6 bases). The CDR3 is 14 amino acids. Trimming took 2 bases from V and 8 from J, leaving 12 bases between them. Germline-derived CDR1 and CDR2 are SNHLY and FYNNEI. CDR3 in DNA: TGTGCCAGCAGTGAACAGGGTAGGGGGGAAAAACTGTTTTTT. Protein: CASSEQGRGEKLFF.

Written as DNA, the CDR3 is TGTGCTAGTGGTTTGGTAGCGGGACAGGGTGGAAATGAGCAGTTCTTC. This sequence encodes CASGLVAGQGGNEQFF. The chain uses TRBV12-5 and TRBJ2-1, with 9 nucleotides matching TRBD1. V trimming: 0 bases; J trimming: 7 bases; junction bases outside the gene matches: 7. CDR3 size: 16 residues. The germline CDR1 and CDR2 sequences are LGHNT and FRNRAP.

This chain joins TRBV28 and TRBJ1-4, with 11 bases matching TRBD1. This CDR3 comprises 17 residues. J gave up 4 bases and V 6 bases, and 10 bases lay outside the gene matches. Germline CDR1 is MDHEN and CDR2 is SYDVKM. This chain's CDR3 is CASSPAGTGGINEKLFF. In nucleotides, the CDR3 is TGTGCCAGCAGCCCGGCCGGGACAGGGGGGATTAATGAAAAACTGTTTTTT.